These 15 T cell receptor beta chains were all obtained from the same sample, sequenced in a study of read filtering for tumor transcriptome and immune sequencing. This library used approximately 390 ng RNA and molecular barcoded adaptors spanning alpha/delta and beta/gamma chains. TCRdb re-called the reads through MiXCR, storing one row per CDR3 protein. Here the sample spans more than 70,000 distinct CDR3 sequences, 20% to 25% being singletons. The sequencing sample was made of a population of CD138-negative cells sorted from bone marrow. The origin of the receptors is a donor at least 40 years old with multiple myeloma.

This clonotype has a count of ten or more. The genes are TRBV7-2 and TRBJ1-2, with D hard to call. Germline assignment: CDR1 SGHTA and CDR2 FQGNSA. The V end lost 3 bases, the J end lost 5 bases, and 7 bases lay between the germline ends. The CDR3 loop spans 12 amino acids. The CDR3 DNA reads as TGTGCCAGCAGCTTTAGCAGTTATGGCTACACCTTC. Translated: CASSFSSYGYTF.

This clonotype was seen many times. This rearrangement joins TRBV28 to TRBJ1-1; unclear D gene. Germline lookup yields CDR1 MDHEN and CDR2 SYDVKM. The CDR3 is made up of 13 amino acids. V shed 4 bases and J shed 4 bases, with 10 bases lying between them. The CDR3 is CASSSHGVTEAFF. The CDR3 nucleotides read TGTGCCAGCAGTTCCCATGGGGTCACTGAAGCTTTCTTT.

The chain carries TRBV5-1 and TRBJ1-2, with unresolved D. There are 15 residues in the CDR3. In germline, CDR1 is SGHRS, CDR2 YFSETQ. V was cut by 1 base and J by 3 bases, with 13 bases left in between. The CDR3 nucleotides are TGCGCCAGCAGCTTGTCCTGGGCAGAGGACTATGGCTACACCTTC. Translating it yields CASSLSWAEDYGYTF.

In its sample, this clonotype was seen many times. V and J are TRBV5-5 and TRBJ2-6; D remains ambiguous. The CDR3 is made up of 15 amino acids. The germline CDR1 and CDR2 sequences are SGHKS and YYEKEE (reference sequence). Between the trimmed V and J ends, which lost 0 bases and 0 bases, there was a span of 4 bases. The CDR3 DNA reads TGTGCCAGCAGCTTGGCGCACTCTGGGGCCAACGTCCTGACTTTC. Its translation: CASSLAHSGANVLTF.

This clonotype was counted many times. The chain has TRBV7-9 and TRBJ2-2, with D tentatively TRBD2 (6 bases). Trimming left V 6 bases short and J 2 bases short, with 10 bases between. The CDR3 is 14 residues long. In germline, CDR1 is SEHNR, CDR2 FQNEAQ (reference sequence). As DNA, the CDR3 is TGTGCCAGCAGTCTCGGGAGTAACACCGGGGAGCTGTTTTTT. This translates into CASSLGSNTGELFF.

This clonotype was seen ten or more times. This chain links TRBV6-2 or TRBV6-3 with TRBJ2-1, with D hard to call. CDR3 length: 12 residues. The ends were cut back, 8 bases at V and 5 bases at J, with 10 bases in the middle. CDR1 is MNHEY, CDR2 SVGEGT, per germline. Here the CDR3 reads CASGSRNNEQFF. CDR3 bases: TGTGCCAGCGGCAGCAGGAACAATGAGCAGTTCTTC.

At least ten counts were recorded for this clonotype. The rearrangement uses TRBV7-9 and TRBJ1-4; TRBD1 is a possible D gene (5 bases). V lost 2 bases and J lost 3, with 10 bases in between. CDR3 length equals 15 residues. Germline CDR1 reads SEHNR; CDR2 reads FQNEAQ (reference sequence). CDR3: CASSLFGTANEKLFF. In DNA form, the CDR3 reads TGTGCCAGCAGCTTATTCGGGACGGCTAATGAAAAACTGTTTTTT.

The sample holds many counts of this clonotype. The chain links TRBV2 to TRBJ1-1; no firm D call. The CDR3 runs 15 residues. Germline CDR1 reads SNHLY; CDR2 reads FYNNEI. Between the trimmed V and J ends, which lost 7 bases and 2 bases, there was a span of 17 bases. The CDR3 loop is CASIRDQRPNTEAFF. CDR3 nucleotides: TGTGCCAGCATTCGGGATCAGAGACCAAACACTGAAGCTTTCTTT. The full variable domain, with the rest looked up from reference TRBV2 and TRBJ1-1, is EPEVTQTPSHQVTQMGQEVILRCVPISNHLYFYWYRQILGQKVEFLVSFYNNEISEKSEIFDDQFSVERPDGSNFTLKIRSTKLEDSAMYFCASIRDQRPNTEAFFGQGTRLTVV.

This clonotype was observed many times. The V call is TRBV19, the J call TRBJ2-1; D not certain. Germline V gene data show CDR1 as LNHDA and CDR2 as SQIVND (reference sequence). This CDR3 region has 15 residues. Trimming took 6 bases from V and 4 from J, leaving 16 bases between them. Written as DNA, the CDR3 is TGTGCCAGTAGCACCGGGTTCCAAGCGTACAATGAGCAGTTCTTC. It translates to CASSTGFQAYNEQFF.

Concerning this clonotype itself: One end of the junction fails to match germline, which may point to a read error. V is TRBV9 and J is TRBJ2-7; TRBD1 agrees at 12 bases. This CDR3 is 14 amino acids long. From germline, CDR1 is SGDLS and CDR2 YYNGEE. CDR3 in amino acids: CTSSAGTGGVEQYF. The CDR3 DNA follows: TGTACCAGCAGCGCCGGGACAGGGGGCGTCGAGCAGTACTTC.

This clonotype appeared a few times. The J gene is TRBJ1-3, the V gene TRBV7-9, with TRBD1 as a possible D gene (5 bases). This CDR3 is 16 amino acids long. CDR1 and CDR2 from the germline V gene are SEHNR and FQNEAQ (reference sequence). Trimming removed 3 bases at V and 0 bases at J, with 12 bases between. CDR3 loop: CASSLGGIRSGNTIYF. The DNA for the CDR3 is TGTGCCAGCAGCTTGGGGGGTATTCGCTCTGGAAACACCATATATTTT.

A single count supports this clonotype. A much larger clone sits a single nucleotide away, making a read error possible. The chain couples TRBV9 to TRBJ2-5, with 8 bases fitting TRBD2. The CDR3 sequence is 14 residues long. Per germline, CDR1 SGDLS and CDR2 YYNGEE. V lost 6 bases to trimming and J lost 1 base; unmatched junction nucleotides: 5. CDR3 DNA: TGTGCCAGCAATTCCAGCGGGGGCCAAGAGACCCAGTACTTC. Translation: CASNSSGGQETQYF.

Comments on this clonotype: A junction end diverges from the germline sequence, so it may reflect a read error. The chain links TRBV19 to TRBJ1-1; TRBD1 is a possible D gene (5 bases). This CDR3 is built from 16 residues. Germline assignment: CDR1 LNHDA and CDR2 SQIVND (reference sequence). CDR3 protein: CASSTGPRILNTEALF. In DNA form, the CDR3 reads TGTGCCAGTAGTACGGGACCCAGAATACTTAACACTGAAGCTCTCTTT.

In its sample, this clonotype was seen many times. The CDR3 DNA reads as TGTGCCAGCAGCCCAGGACAGATTAATTCACCCCTCCACTTT. Protein product: CASSPGQINSPLHF. The V call is TRBV7-3, the J call TRBJ1-6, with a tentative D call TRBD1 (6 bases). The V gene lost 5 bases and the J gene lost 6 bases, with 11 bases spanning the gap. The V gene's germline CDR1 is SGHTA and CDR2 FQGTGA. This CDR3 spans 14 amino acids.

This clonotype showed up many times. The chain employs TRBV28 and TRBJ2-1; either TRBD1 or TRBD2 may supply D (7 bases each). This CDR3 has 16 residues. Germline CDR1 reads MDHEN; CDR2 reads SYDVKM. V lost 6 bases to trimming and J lost 2 bases, with 17 bases between them. CDR3 loop: CASRGRRGGTYNEQFF. The CDR3 bases are TGTGCCAGCAGGGGTCGCAGGGGGGGAACCTACAATGAGCAGTTCTTC.